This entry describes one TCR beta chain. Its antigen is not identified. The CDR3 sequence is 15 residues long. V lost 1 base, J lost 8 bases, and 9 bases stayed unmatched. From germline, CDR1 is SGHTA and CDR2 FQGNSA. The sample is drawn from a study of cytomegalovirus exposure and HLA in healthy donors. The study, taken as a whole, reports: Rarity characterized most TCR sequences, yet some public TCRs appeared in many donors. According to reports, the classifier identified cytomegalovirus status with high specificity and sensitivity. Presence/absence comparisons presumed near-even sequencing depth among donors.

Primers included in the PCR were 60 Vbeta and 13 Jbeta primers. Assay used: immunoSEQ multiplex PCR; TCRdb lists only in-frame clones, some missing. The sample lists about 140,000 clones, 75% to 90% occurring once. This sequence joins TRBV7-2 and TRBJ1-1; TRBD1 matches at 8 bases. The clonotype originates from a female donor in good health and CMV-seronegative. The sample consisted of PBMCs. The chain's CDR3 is CASSLGLWDRPEAFF. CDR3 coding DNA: TGTGCCAGCAGCTTAGGGTTATGGGACAGGCCCGAAGCTTTCTTT. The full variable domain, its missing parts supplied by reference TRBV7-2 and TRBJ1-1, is GAGVSQSPSNKVTEKGKDVELRCDPISGHTALYWYRQSLGQGLEFLIYFQGNSAPDKSGLPSDRFSAERTGGSVSTLTIQRTQQEDSAVYLCASSLGLWDRPEAFFGQGTRLTVV.